This T cell receptor beta chain was captured in a study of T cell changes during pregnancy in multiple sclerosis (dated by TCRdb to between 2018 and 2020). Notes on the research overall: In women with multiple sclerosis, the researchers looked at how the T cell repertoire shifted as pregnancy progressed.

Library creation used the immunoSEQ multiplex PCR assay. What TCRdb holds here is the immuneACCESS table cut down to in-frame rearrangements. Part of the clones is not present; checked against another copy, under half of the missing clones reflect an unresolved V gene, and the others are unexplained. For this sample there are 30,000 to 45,000 clones; about 90% appear just once. The ten biggest clones cover 26% of the sample. As concerns this clone: Which antigen it targets is not known. No per-base quality is available; no much larger clone lies one base away. Other DNA sequences in the same sample also yield this CDR3.

The germline V gene (reference sequence) specifies MNHEY as CDR1 and SMNVEV as CDR2. V was cut back by 2 bases and J by 1 base, leaving a gap of 6 bases between them. The CDR3 sequence holds 14 residues, the cysteine and phenylalanine included. Of all the DNA, just the CDR3 is kept, 42 bases in frame from base 1. The TCR originated in a female donor with multiple sclerosis, enrolled in a pregnancy study. The sequenced sample was CD8+ T cells from peripheral blood mononuclear cells, obtained before pregnancy. Here the chain combines TRBV27 and TRBJ2-1; TRBD2 is a possible D gene, resting on 6 matching bases. The nucleotide sequence is TGTGCCAGCAGTTTAGGGGGGTCCTACAATGAGCAGTTCTTC. Translation gives CASSLGGSYNEQFF.